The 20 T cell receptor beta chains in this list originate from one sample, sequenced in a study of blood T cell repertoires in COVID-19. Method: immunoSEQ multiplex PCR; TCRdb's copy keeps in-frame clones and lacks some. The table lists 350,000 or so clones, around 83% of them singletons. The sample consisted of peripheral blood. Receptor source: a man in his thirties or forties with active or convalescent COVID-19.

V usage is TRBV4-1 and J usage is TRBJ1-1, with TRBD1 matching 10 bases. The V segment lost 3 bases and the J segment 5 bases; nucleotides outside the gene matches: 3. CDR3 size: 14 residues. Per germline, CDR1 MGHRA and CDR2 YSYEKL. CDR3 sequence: CASSHGTGVTEAFF. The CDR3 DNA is TGCGCCAGCAGCCACGGGACAGGGGTTACTGAAGCTTTCTTT.

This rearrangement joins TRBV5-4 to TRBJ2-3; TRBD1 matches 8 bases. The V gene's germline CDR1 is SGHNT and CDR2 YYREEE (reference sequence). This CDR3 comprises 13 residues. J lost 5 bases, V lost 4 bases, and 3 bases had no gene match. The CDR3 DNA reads TGTGCCAGCAGCAATGACAGGGGAGATACGCAGTATTTT. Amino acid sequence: CASSNDRGDTQYF. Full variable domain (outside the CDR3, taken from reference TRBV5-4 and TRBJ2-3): ETGVTQSPTHLIKTRGQQVTLRCSSQSGHNTVSWYQQALGQGPQFIFQYYREEENGRGNFPPRFSGLQFPNYSSELNVNALELDDSALYLCASSNDRGDTQYFGPGTRLTVL.

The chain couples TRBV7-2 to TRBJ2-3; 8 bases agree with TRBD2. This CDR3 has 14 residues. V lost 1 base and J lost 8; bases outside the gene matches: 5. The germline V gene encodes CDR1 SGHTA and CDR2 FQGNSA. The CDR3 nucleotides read TGTGCCAGCAGCTTAGGGGGGACTAGGGGTACGCAGTATTTT. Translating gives CASSLGGTRGTQYF.

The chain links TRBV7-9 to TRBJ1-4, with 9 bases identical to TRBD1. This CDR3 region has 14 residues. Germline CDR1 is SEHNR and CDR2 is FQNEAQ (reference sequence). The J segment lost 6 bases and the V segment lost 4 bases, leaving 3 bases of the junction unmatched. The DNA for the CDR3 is TGTGCCAGCAGCTCCCGGGACAGGGATGAAAAACTGTTTTTT. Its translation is CASSSRDRDEKLFF.

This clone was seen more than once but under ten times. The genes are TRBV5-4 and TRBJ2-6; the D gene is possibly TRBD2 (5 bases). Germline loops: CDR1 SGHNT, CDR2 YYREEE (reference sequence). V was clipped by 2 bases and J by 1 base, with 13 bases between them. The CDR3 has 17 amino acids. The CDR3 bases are TGTGCCAGCAGCTTAAAAAAGAGGGCGTCTGGGGCCAACGTCCTGACTTTC. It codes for CASSLKKRASGANVLTF.

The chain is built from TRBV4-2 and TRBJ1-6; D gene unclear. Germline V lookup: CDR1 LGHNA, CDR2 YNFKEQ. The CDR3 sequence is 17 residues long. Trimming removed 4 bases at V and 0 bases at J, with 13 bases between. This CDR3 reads CASSLSAGASYNSPLHF. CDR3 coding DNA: TGTGCCAGCAGCCTAAGCGCGGGTGCCTCCTATAATTCACCCCTCCACTTT.

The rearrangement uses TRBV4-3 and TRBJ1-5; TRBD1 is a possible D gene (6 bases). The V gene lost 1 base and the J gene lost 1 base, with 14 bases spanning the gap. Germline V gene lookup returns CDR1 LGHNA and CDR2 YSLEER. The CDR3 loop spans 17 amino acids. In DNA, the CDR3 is TGCGCCAGCAGCCAAGGGGTGGGGGCGTTGAGCAATCAGCCCCAGCATTTT. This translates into CASSQGVGALSNQPQHF.

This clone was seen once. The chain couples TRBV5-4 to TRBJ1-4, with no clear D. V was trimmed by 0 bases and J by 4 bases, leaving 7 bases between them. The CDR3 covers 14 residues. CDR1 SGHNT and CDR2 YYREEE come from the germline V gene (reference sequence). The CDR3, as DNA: TGTGCCAGCAGCTTGGGAGGACTTAATGAAAAACTGTTTTTT. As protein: CASSLGGLNEKLFF.

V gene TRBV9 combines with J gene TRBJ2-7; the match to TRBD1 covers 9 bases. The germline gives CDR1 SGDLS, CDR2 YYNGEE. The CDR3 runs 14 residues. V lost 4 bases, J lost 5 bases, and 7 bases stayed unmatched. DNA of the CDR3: TGTGCCAGCAGCCCCTCGGGACAGGGAAACGAGCAGTACTTC. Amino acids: CASSPSGQGNEQYF.

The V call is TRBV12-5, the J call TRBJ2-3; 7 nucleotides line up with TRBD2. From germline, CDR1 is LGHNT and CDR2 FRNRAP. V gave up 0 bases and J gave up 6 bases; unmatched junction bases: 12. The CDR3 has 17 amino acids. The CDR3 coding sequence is TGTGCTAGTGGTTTGGTACCAACGGGGGGAGGTCTTGATACGCAGTATTTT. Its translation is CASGLVPTGGGLDTQYF.

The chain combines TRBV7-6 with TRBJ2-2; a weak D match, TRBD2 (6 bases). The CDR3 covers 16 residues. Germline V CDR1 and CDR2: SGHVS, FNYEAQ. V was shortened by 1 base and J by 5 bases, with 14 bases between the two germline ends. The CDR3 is CASSLGTTGGTGELFF. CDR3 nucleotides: TGTGCCAGCAGCTTAGGAACTACTGGGGGGACCGGGGAGCTGTTTTTT.

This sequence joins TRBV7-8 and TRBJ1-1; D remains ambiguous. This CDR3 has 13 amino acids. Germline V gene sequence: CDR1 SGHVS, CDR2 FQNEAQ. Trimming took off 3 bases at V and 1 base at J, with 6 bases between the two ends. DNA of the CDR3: TGTGCCAGCAGCTTGAGGGAGAACACTGAAGCTTTCTTT. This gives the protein CASSLRENTEAFF.

CDR3 residues: CASSPRTSYTDTQYF. CDR3 bases: TGTGCCAGCAGCCCCCGGACTAGCTACACAGATACGCAGTATTTT. The V and J genes are TRBV7-8 and TRBJ2-3; 8 nucleotides align to TRBD2. With V trimmed by 5 bases and J by 2 bases, 6 bases remained unmatched. This CDR3 contains 15 residues. Germline V gene data show CDR1 as SGHVS and CDR2 as FQNEAQ.

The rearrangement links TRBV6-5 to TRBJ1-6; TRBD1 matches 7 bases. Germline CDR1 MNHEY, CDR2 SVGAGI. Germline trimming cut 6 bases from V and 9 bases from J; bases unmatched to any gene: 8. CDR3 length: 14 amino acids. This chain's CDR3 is CASSSGTVFSPLHF. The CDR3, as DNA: TGTGCCAGCAGCTCCGGGACAGTATTTTCACCCCTCCACTTT.

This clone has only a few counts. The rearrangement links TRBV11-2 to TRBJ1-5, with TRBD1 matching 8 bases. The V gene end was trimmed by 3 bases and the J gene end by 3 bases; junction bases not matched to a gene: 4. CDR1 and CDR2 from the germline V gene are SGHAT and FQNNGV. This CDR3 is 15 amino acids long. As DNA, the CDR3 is TGTGCCAGCAGCTTCGACAGGGGCCCCAATCAGCCCCAGCATTTT. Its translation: CASSFDRGPNQPQHF.

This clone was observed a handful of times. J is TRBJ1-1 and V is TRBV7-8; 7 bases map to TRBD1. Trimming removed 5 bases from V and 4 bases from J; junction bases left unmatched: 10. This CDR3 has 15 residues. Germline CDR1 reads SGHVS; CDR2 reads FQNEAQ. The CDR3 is CASSHADREVTEAFF. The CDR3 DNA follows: TGTGCCAGCAGCCACGCCGACAGGGAGGTCACTGAAGCTTTCTTT.

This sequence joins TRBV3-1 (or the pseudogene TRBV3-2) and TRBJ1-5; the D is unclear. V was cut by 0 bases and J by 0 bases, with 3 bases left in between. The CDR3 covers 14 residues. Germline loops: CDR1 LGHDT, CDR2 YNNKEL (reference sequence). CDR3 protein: CASSQDYSNQPQHF. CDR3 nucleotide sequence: TGTGCCAGCAGCCAAGATTATAGCAATCAGCCCCAGCATTTT.

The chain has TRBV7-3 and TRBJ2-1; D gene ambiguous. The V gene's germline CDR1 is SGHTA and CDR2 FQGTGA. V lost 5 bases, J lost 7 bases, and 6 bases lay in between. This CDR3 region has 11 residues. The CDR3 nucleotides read TGTGCCAGCAGCCCGGTAAATGAGCAGTTCTTC. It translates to CASSPVNEQFF.

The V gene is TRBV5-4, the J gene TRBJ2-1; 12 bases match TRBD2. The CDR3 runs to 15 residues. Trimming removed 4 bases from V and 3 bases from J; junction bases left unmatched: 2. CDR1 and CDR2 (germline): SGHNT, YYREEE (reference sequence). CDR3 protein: CASSPSGGVYNEQFF. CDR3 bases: TGTGCCAGCAGCCCTAGCGGGGGGGTCTACAATGAGCAGTTCTTC.

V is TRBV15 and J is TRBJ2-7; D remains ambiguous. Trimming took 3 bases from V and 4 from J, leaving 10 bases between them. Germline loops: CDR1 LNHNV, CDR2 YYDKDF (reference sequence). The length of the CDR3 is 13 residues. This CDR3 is CATSRDNGYEQYF. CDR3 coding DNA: TGTGCCACCAGCAGGGATAACGGGTACGAGCAGTACTTC.